This T cell receptor (beta chain) was retrieved from a study of shared clonotypes between healthy human individuals. Study as a whole: Every donor yielded three CD4 naive, three CD4 memory, two CD8 naive and one CD8 memory plate. Study-wide points: Some naive CD4 clonotypes, around 4.7%, turned up in common across four donors. The study drew on few donors, limiting represented genetic and exposure-history diversity.

As concerns this clone: Its target is not known.

The germline V gene has CDR1 ENHRY and CDR2 SYGVKD. The V end lost 10 bases, the J end lost 4 bases, and 13 bases lay between the germline ends. The CDR3 spans 13 residues. Clones were read by immunoSEQ multiplex PCR, and TCRdb kept only the in-frame ones, dropping some. The table shows roughly 2,500,000 clones, with 80% to 95% occurring only once. This TCR was sampled from a young man in good health. Some clones in this sample may be carry-over from other donors' samples. The sequencing sample was made of naive CD4+ T cells from PBMCs. Subset indicated: CD45RA+ positively selected. This chain connects TRBV10-3 to TRBJ2-2; D is unclear. The CDR3 protein is CATAAVGTGELFF. For the CDR3, the DNA is TGTGCCACCGCAGCCGTCGGCACCGGGGAGCTGTTTTTT.